This T cell receptor (beta chain) was recovered during a study of blood T cells in healthy people across ages. Study outcomes and limitations: Strong correlation linked observed beta diversity and percent naive T cells.

There are a few counts of this clonotype. Antigen specificity is unknown. V lost 5 bases and J lost 4, with 28 bases in between. Germline lookup yields CDR1 MDHEN and CDR2 SYDVKM. The CDR3 is 19 residues long. A second PCR of 7 to 11 cycles used a sample-barcoded 5' primer and a J-beta primer mix. TCRdb reprocessed the 5' RACE reads via MiXCR and lists one record per CDR3 protein. The table lists 800,000 to 950,000 distinct CDR3 sequences, around 48% of them singletons. What was sequenced was blood. The gene calls are TRBV28 and TRBJ2-3; D gene ambiguous. This clonotype originated in a man aged 25-40 years in good health. The CDR3 DNA sequence: TGTGCCAGCAGTCTATACTCGGCCCCCAAGAGGTACATCCCAGATACGCAGTATTTT. Translated: CASSLYSAPKRYIPDTQYF.